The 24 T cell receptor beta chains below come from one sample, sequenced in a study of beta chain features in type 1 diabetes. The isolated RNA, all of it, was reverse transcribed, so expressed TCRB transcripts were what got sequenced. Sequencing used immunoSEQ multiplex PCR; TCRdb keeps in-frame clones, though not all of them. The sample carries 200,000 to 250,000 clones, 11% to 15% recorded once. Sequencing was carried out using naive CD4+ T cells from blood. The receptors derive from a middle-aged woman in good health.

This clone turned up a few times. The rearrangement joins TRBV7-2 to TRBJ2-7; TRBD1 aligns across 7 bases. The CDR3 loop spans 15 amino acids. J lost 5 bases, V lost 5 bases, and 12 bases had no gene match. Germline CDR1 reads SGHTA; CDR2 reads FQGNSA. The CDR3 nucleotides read TGTGCCAGCAGCCTCCCACAGGGGATATTCCACGAGCAGTACTTC. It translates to CASSLPQGIFHEQYF.

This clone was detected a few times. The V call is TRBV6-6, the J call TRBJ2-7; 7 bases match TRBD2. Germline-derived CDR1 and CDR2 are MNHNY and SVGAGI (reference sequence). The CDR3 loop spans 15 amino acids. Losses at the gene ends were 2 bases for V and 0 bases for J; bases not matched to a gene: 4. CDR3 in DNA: TGTGCCAGCAGTTACGGGCGGGGGAGCTCCTACGAGCAGTACTTC. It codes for CASSYGRGSSYEQYF.

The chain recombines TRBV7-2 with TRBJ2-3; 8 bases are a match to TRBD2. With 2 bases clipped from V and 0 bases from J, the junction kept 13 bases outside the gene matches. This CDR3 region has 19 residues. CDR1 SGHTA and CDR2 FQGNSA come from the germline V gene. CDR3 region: CASSLYYRGGSTSTDTQYF. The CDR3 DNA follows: TGTGCCAGCAGCTTATATTACCGGGGGGGCTCTACTAGCACAGATACGCAGTATTTT.

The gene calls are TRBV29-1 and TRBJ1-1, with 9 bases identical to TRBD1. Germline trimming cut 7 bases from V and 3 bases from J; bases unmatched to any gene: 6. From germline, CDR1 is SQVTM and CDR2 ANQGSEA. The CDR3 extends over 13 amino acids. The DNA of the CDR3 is TGCAGCGGGGGACAGGGATCGGACACTGAAGCTTTCTTT. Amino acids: CSGGQGSDTEAFF.

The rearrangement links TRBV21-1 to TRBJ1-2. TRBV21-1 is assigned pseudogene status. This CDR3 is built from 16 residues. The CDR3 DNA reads TGTGCCAGCAGCAAAGCCCAGGAGAGGGAGGATCTTGGCTACACCTTC. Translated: CASSKAQEREDLGYTF.

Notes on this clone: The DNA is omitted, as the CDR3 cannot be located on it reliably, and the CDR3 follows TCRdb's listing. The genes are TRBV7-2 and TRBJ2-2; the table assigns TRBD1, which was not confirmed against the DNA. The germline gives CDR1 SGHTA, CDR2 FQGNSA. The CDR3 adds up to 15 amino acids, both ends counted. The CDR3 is CASSLWRRGPGSCFF.

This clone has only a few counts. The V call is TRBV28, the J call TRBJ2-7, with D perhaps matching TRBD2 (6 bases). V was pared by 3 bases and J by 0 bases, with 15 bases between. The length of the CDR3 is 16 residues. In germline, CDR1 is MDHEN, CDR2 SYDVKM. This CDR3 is CASSFLQGRSSYEQYF. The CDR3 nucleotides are TGTGCCAGCAGTTTTCTCCAAGGGAGGTCCTCCTACGAGCAGTACTTC.

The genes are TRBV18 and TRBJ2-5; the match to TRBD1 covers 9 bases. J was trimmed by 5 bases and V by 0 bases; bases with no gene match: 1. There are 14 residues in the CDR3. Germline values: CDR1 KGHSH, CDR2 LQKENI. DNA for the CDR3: TGTGCCAGCTCACCACCCGACAGGGGGGAGACCCAGTACTTC. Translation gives CASSPPDRGETQYF.

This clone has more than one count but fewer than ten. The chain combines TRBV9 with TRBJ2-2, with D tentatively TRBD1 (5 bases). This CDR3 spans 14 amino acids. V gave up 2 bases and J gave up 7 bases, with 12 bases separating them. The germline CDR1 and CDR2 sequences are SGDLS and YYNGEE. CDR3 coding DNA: TGTGCCAGCAGCGTTAGGGGCACGGGCGGGGAGCTGTTTTTT. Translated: CASSVRGTGGELFF.

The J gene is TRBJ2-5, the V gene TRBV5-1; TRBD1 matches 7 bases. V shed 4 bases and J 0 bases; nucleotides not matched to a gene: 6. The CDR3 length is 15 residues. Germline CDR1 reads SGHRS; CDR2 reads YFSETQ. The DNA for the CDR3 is TGCGCCAGCAGCCGCCCGGGACAGTACCAAGAGACCCAGTACTTC. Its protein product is CASSRPGQYQETQYF.

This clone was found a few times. The CDR3 loop is CASSVWGASYNEQFF. The CDR3 DNA reads as TGTGCCAGCAGCGTATGGGGAGCGTCCTACAATGAGCAGTTCTTC. The chain couples TRBV9 to TRBJ2-1; D is possibly TRBD2 (5 bases). The CDR3 totals 15 residues. V was shortened by 1 base and J by 1 base, with 9 bases between the two germline ends. CDR1 is SGDLS, CDR2 YYNGEE, per germline.

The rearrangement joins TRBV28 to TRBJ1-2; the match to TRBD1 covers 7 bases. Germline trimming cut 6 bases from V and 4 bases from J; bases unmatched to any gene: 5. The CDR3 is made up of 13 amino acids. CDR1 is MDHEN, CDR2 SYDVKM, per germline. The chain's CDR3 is CASREGAVYGYTF. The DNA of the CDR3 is TGTGCCAGCAGGGAGGGGGCCGTCTATGGCTACACCTTC.

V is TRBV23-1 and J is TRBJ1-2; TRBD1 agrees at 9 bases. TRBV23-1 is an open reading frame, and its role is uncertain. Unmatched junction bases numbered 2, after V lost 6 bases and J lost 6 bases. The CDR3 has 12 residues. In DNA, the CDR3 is TGCGCCAGCAGAAGGGACAGGGATGGCTACACCTTC. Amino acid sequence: CASRRDRDGYTF.

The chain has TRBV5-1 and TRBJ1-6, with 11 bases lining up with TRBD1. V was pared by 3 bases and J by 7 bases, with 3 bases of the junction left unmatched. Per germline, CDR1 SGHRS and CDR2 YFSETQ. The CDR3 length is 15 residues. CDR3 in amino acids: CASSSRTGGNSPLHF. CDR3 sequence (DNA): TGCGCCAGCAGCTCGAGGACAGGGGGCAATTCACCCCTCCACTTT. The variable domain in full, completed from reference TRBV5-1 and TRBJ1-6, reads KAGVTQTPRYLIKTRGQQVTLSCSPISGHRSVSWYQQTPGQGLQFLFEYFSETQRNKGNFPGRFSGRQFSNSRSEMNVSTLELGDSALYLCASSSRTGGNSPLHFGNGTRLTVT.

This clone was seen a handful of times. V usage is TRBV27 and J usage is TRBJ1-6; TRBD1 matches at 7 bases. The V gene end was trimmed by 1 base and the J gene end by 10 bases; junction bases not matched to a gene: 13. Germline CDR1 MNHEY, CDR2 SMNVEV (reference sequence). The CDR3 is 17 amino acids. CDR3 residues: CASSLLTGAVSLSPLHF. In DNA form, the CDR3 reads TGTGCCAGCAGTTTATTAACAGGGGCGGTCTCTCTATCACCCCTCCACTTT.

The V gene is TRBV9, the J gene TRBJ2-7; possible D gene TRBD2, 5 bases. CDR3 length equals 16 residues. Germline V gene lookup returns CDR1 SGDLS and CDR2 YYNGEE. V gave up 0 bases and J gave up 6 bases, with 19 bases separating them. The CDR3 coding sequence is TGTGCCAGCAGCGTAGGCCCAAGCGGCGCTCGAGGCGAGCAGTACTTC. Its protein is CASSVGPSGARGEQYF.

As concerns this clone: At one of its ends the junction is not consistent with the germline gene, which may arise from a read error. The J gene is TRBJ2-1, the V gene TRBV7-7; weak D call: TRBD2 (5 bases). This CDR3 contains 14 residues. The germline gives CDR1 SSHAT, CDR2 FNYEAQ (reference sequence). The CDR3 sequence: CASSPGEAYNEQFF. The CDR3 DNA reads TGTGCTAGCAGCCCCGGGGAAGCCTACAATGAGCAGTTCTTC.

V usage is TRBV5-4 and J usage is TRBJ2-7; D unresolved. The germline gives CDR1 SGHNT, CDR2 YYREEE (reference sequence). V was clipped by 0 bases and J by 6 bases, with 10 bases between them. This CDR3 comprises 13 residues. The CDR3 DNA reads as TGTGCCAGCAGCTTGGGTCCCGGGTTCGAGCAGTACTTC. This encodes CASSLGPGFEQYF.

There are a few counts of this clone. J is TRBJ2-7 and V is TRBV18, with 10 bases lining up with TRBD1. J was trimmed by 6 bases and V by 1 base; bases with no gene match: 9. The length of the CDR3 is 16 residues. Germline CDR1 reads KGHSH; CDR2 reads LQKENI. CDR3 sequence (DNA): TGTGCCAGCTCACCACTGGCCGGGACAGGGGTCTTCGAGCAGTACTTC. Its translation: CASSPLAGTGVFEQYF.

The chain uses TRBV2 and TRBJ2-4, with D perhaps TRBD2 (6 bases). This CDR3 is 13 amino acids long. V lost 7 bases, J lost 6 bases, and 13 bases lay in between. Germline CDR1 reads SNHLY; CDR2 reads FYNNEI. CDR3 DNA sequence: TGTGCCAGCATCAGCCGGGACTTAAACATTCAGTACTTC. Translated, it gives CASISRDLNIQYF.

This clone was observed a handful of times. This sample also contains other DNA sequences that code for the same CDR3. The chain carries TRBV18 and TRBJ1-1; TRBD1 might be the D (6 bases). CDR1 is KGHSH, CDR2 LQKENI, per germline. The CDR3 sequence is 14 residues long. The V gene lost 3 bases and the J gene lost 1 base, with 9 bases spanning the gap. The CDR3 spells CASSPQGTNTEAFF. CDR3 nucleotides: TGTGCCAGCTCACCCCAGGGGACGAACACTGAAGCTTTCTTT.

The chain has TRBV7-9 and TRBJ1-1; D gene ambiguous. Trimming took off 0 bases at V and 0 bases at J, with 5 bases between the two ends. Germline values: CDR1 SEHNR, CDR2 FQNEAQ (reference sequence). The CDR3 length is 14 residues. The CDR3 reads CASSLAQVNTEAFF. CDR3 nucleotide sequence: TGTGCCAGCAGCTTAGCGCAGGTGAACACTGAAGCTTTCTTT.

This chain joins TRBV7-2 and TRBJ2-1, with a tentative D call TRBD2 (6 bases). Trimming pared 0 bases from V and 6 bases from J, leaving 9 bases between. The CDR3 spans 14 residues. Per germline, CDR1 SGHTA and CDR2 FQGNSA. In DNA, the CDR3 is TGTGCCAGCAGCTTAGCACCCGGGGGCAATGAGCAGTTCTTC. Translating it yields CASSLAPGGNEQFF. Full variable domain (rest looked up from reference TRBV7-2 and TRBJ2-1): GAGVSQSPSNKVTEKGKDVELRCDPISGHTALYWYRQSLGQGLEFLIYFQGNSAPDKSGLPSDRFSAERTGGSVSTLTIQRTQQEDSAVYLCASSLAPGGNEQFFGPGTRLTVL.

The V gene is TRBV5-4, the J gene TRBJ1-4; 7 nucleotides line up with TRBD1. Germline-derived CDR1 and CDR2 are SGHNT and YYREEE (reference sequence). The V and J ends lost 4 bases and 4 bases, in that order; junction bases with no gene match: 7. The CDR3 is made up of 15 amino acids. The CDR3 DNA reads TGTGCCAGCAGCCCTACGAGGGACAGTAATGAAAAACTGTTTTTT. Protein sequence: CASSPTRDSNEKLFF.